This T cell receptor beta chain was documented in a study of vaccination and CD4 T cells after COVID-19. CDR1 is SGHVS, CDR2 FNYEAQ, per germline. The CDR3 has 13 amino acids. Treatment in this sample: approximately 10-day PBMC culture with coronavirus spike peptide pools or control peptides (ViraFEST assay). An Oncomine TCR Beta short-read assay was used to sequence the DNA from cultured CD4+ T cells. TCRdb passed the PCR reads through MiXCR, listing each CDR3 protein once. Here the sample spans about 25,000 distinct CDR3 sequences, about 54% being singletons. The table lists this clonotype with a few counts. The antigen is unknown. The junction shows a germline mismatch at one end, possibly a read error. Study-level points and caveats: The study found median SARS-CoV-2-reactive clonotypes rising from roughly 19 to 38, not significantly.

The chain couples TRBV7-6 to TRBJ1-1; D gene ambiguous. Sample: CD4+ T cells from blood, cultured in vitro. This TCR derives from a human donor who had recovered from COVID-19. The CDR3 DNA reads as TGTGCTAGCAGCCCCAGCCCGAACACTGAAGCTTTCTTT. Encoded protein: CASSPSPNTEAFF. The full variable domain, rest sourced from reference TRBV7-6 and TRBJ1-1, is GAGVSQSPRYKVTKRGQDVALRCDPISGHVSLYWYRQALGQGPEFLTYFNYEAQQDKSGLPNDRFSAERPEGSISTLTIQRTEQRDSAMYRCASSPSPNTEAFFGQGTRLTVV.